The text below deals with one TCR beta chain. CDR3 size: 18 residues. V lost 5 bases and J lost 0; bases outside the gene matches: 4. Germline V gene sequence: CDR1 WSHSY, CDR2 SAAADI. This sample is drawn from a study of control samples from healthy donors and cancer patients. The method was immunoSEQ multiplex PCR; TCRdb's version includes in-frame clones alone and lacks a portion of them. Of 150,000 to 200,000 clones in the sample, approximately 94% were seen once. This clonotype originated in a woman aged 18-29 years in good health. Sequencing input: blood. The chain recombines TRBV10-2 with TRBJ2-4; 16 positions agree with TRBD2. The CDR3 loop reads CASSPGLAGGRAKNIQYF. For the CDR3, the DNA is TGCGCCAGCAGTCCGGGACTAGCGGGGGGGCGAGCCAAAAACATTCAGTACTTC.